Sequencing of this T cell receptor (beta chain) was carried out in a study of blood T cell repertoires in COVID-19 (TCRdb year 2020). Study-level background: The collaborator samples originated in the United States, Italy and Spain and spanned the acute and convalescent phases of COVID-19. The prospective study material was composed of cDNA or gDNA derived from T cells, B-cell-depleted T cells, or PBMCs. Subjects who had been exposed to COVID-19, were actively infected with it, or had recovered from it provided the deeply sampled blood TCRbeta repertoires that made up the dataset. The repertoires were released in a freely available public database intended as a resource for research on the immune response to SARS-CoV-2. The samples were drawn from two sources: the first 160 participants of the ongoing ImmuneRACE study, and about 1,300 subjects contributed by 6 global collaborators. Sample metadata almost always included a de-identified subject ID, COVID-19 status, age in years and sex. Where HLA class I and class II types were available, the types were taken from metadata supplied by the sample provider, not from assay-based typing.

TCRbeta CDR3 regions were amplified from genomic DNA using the immunoSEQ Assay, a bias-controlled multiplex PCR. The source study handled its data this way. The number of nucleated cells in each sample was estimated from the amplification of reference gene primers within the assay. To quantify the absolute abundance of each unique TCRbeta CDR3 rearrangement, sequence reads were collapsed and filtered. For each sample, productive Simpson clonality was calculated as the square root of Simpson's diversity index across productive rearrangements. In TCRdb, the immuneACCESS table is reduced to in-frame sequences with V and J assigned. These tables do not hold every clone; where another copy was compared, an unresolved V gene accounts for under half, and the others remain unexplained. For V, J and clone size, that table is used; D and trimming come from the DNA. Within this sample are some 200,000 clones, with 86% of them counted one time only. The top ten clones comprise 3.5% to 4.5% of the sample.

As for this clone: Which antigen it targets is not known. Base qualities are not at hand, and no much larger clone is one base apart.

The collaborating institutions used their own protocols to collect whole blood in K2EDTA tubes. For TCRbeta analysis, collaborator samples were shipped as frozen whole blood, as isolated PBMCs, or as DNA extracted from either sample type. The study at large found these results: How much clinical and demographic metadata was included differed by source and by participant, and the metadata was provided uncurated.

V is clipped by 2 bases and J by 4 bases, and the sequence between their germline boundaries is 17 bases long. The germline V gene encodes CDR1 LGHNA and CDR2 YNFKEQ. The CDR3 has 16 amino acids, counting the end cysteine and phenylalanine. Of the read, only the CDR3 DNA is kept; its 48 bases are in frame from base 1. The V gene is TRBV4-2 and the J gene is TRBJ1-2; a tentative D match to TRBD1 spans 6 bases. The TCR originated in a man between 45 and 60 years old with acute or convalescent COVID-19. Sequenced input: peripheral blood. This receptor carries the CDR3 CASSQTLDRLSYGYTF. The sequenced DNA: TGTGCCAGCAGCCAAACGCTCGACAGGCTTTCCTATGGCTACACCTTC.